This T cell receptor beta chain was retrieved from a study of cytomegalovirus exposure and HLA in healthy donors (dated by TCRdb to about 2017). Context from the whole study: An earlier analysis of around 600 of the donors reported approximately 290 Gb of sequence data and 120 million or so unique TCR beta sequences from some 180 million T cells. An early release covering about 600 HLA-typed donors comprised around 300 gigabases of sequencing data and tens of millions of unique TCR sequences. The genetic ancestry cluster associated with self-reported Caucasian donors included 65% to 90% of the roughly 400 genotyped donors. The study was designed to test whether signatures of past pathogen exposure could be identified by cataloging public T cell receptors. Using immunosequencing, the study profiled T cell repertoires from around 680 subjects and related those repertoires to cytomegalovirus serostatus. A separate validation cohort of roughly 130 different subjects was used in addition to the roughly 620-subject first cohort. To predict cytomegalovirus infection status, the study combined high-throughput TCR immunosequencing, statistical association of individual TCRs with disease status, and machine learning. In a later analysis, previously published TCR beta repertoires from fewer than 750 donors were re-analyzed and high-resolution HLA genotyping was added so that TCR occurrence patterns could be studied. In the later analysis, no new phenotypic data were used to find candidate immune exposures; instead, reliance was placed on TCR beta sequences and their occurrence across donors. An earlier analysis of around 640 of the donors used high-throughput TCR beta sequencing to judge whether each TCR beta V gene segment behaved as functional or pseudogenic. Alongside the repertoire data, information on donor age, sex, ethnicity and CMV serostatus was compiled. A later genetic analysis took genome-wide SNP genotypes for 398 of the 666 donors and used that subset as a discovery cohort. All discovery cohort repertoires had been generated on a single sequencing platform. HLA typing included class I and class II loci at four-digit resolution. The number of donors typed differed by locus, with 629-630 for A, B, C, DRB1 and DQB1, approximately 500 for DQA1, about 610 for DPA1, and around 460 for DPB1. Several DR-DQ haplotypes were handled as single units for association and clustering because linkage in the cohort was strong. Among about 360 genotyped donors of the cohort, an average of about 240,000 unique TCR beta nucleotide sequences were sequenced per donor, roughly a sixth of them non-productive. The investigation overall reported the following: In the study, approximately 150 TCR beta chains were listed as associated with cytomegalovirus. An association between a missense DCLRE1C variant and V-gene and J-gene trimming of TCR beta chains was found in a later genetic analysis and replicated in an independent cohort. Specific HLA alleles were associated with roughly 17,000 TCR beta sequences at a false discovery rate of 0.05 in a later analysis. According to a later genetic analysis, donors in an Asian-associated ancestry cluster had fewer N-insertions in productive TCRs than the approximately 630-donor mean. This cohort had only TCR beta chains sequenced, and the lack of alpha or paired-chain data limited which features could be detected. Because some donors lacked HLA typing at each locus, the association tests relied only on the typed subset. The classifier was reported to diagnose cytomegalovirus status with high specificity and sensitivity in both the original cohort and the validation cohort. Correlated functional status among segregating V segments might be attributable to linkage disequilibrium, but an unknown experimental factor could not be ruled out. In vitro tests confirmed that three of the cytomegalovirus-associated TCR beta chains recognize cytomegalovirus antigens. Most TCR sequences were seen in very few donors, while some public TCRs were found in many individuals. Broadly in line with IMGT annotations, most TCR beta V segments showed up in productive rearrangements about 87% or about 30% of the time in an earlier analysis of some 590 of the donors. In a later analysis, the rate of TCR association differed among HLA loci, with DRB1 alleles having the most associated TCRs and HLA-C alleles having the fewest. The 87-base-pair reads could not distinguish some IMGT-functional V segments, including TRBV6-2 and TRBV6-3, so those segments were excluded. A further reported finding was that TCR beta sequences accurately predicted the HLA-A and HLA-B alleles for most subjects in the first cohort. Several of the top co-occurrence clusters appeared to be linked to parvovirus B19, influenza, CMV and Epstein-Barr virus, according to a later analysis. According to the authors, the approach could potentially be generalized to other disease states and immunological phenotypes. The earlier analysis of 587 of the donors excluded 15 to 20 rarely observed V segments, including chromosome 9 orphons, because counts were too low. CMV serostatus was the only immune exposure information available for the cohort. The presence/absence analyses assumed that sequencing depth was roughly uniform across donors, and that assumption may not be true. The sequencing pipeline was judged likely to have produced a cluster of highly shared sequence variants as a technical artifact. According to a later analysis, most CMV-associated TCR beta chains appeared to be HLA-restricted, and the HLA associations seemed to be driven largely by CMV exposure. In a later analysis, HLA-associated TCR beta chains showed more clonal expansion and lower generation probabilities than non-associated chains that were equally common. Strong co-occurrence of HLA alleles, especially DR and DQ, made assigning TCR associations to individual alleles difficult.

The cohort consisted of 670 or so healthy bone marrow donors. Cohort members were all nominally healthy when sampled, although unrecorded immune exposures were likely present. The donor was CMV seronegative and belonged to the group of 352 seronegative cohort members. Each donor provided a peripheral blood sample, and peripheral blood mononuclear cells were used for TCR beta sequencing. Genomic DNA extraction from the blood cell samples was performed with the Qiagen DNeasy Blood Extraction Kit. Libraries were made using the immunoSEQ multiplex PCR assay. The multiplex PCR relied on a mix of 60 forward primers for TCR Vbeta segments and 13 reverse primers for TCR Jbeta segments. A multiplex PCR assay on genomic DNA amplified the CDR3 region of rearranged TCR beta genes. Amplified TCR beta libraries were sequenced as 87-base-pair reads on the Illumina HiSeq System. In the paper's pipeline: A later analysis tallied roughly 78 million unique TCR beta chains across the 700 or so repertoires, and approximately 12 million of those chains were shared by two or more donors. Raw reads were error-corrected and collapsed into unique sequences with a nearest-neighbor algorithm that merged closely related sequences to remove PCR and sequencing errors. To assign V, D and J gene segments, CDR3 sequences were aligned to IMGT reference sequences. Each retained sequence needed at least a six-nucleotide match to both a V gene segment and a J gene segment. A rearrangement was called productive if the CDR3 had no stop codons and remained in frame with V and J, and every other rearrangement was called non-productive. Following IMGT convention, CDR3 was defined as the stretch from the second conserved V-encoded cysteine up to the conserved J-encoded phenylalanine. In an earlier analysis of more than 550 of the donors, sequences lacking an unambiguous match to a single V gene segment were excluded. An earlier analysis of some 500 of the donors classified V segments as functional when productive rearrangements were above 56.7% and as segregating when the standard deviation between donors was above 5%. A statistical classification framework was developed to diagnose cytomegalovirus status using the catalog of TCR beta chain sequences. A later analysis assigned V and J genes by comparing TCR nucleotide sequences with IMGT/GENE-DB human TR gene sequences. In a later analysis, CDR3 sequences and most-parsimonious VDJ recombination scenarios were assigned using the TCRdist pipeline. A later analysis defined each TCR beta chain by its CDR3 amino acid sequence plus V-gene family, and excluded reads lacking a unique V-gene family. In a later analysis, 450 to 600 highly shared, low-generation-probability nucleotide sequences were removed to address suspected cross-contamination and a sequencing artifact. In a later analysis, a clonal expansion index for each public chain was calculated from normalized within-repertoire ranks of inferred template counts. In a later analysis, generation probabilities were computed with a VDJ recombination model fitted to out-of-frame rearrangements, and the resulting probabilities were checked against IGoR. Hypergeometric tests were used in a later analysis to score TCR-TCR, TCR-HLA and TCR-CMV co-occurrence, with a repertoire-size bias correction applied to the TCR pairs. A later analysis estimated false discovery rates by permuting HLA or CMV assignments 20 times. In a later analysis, co-occurring TCRs were grouped using DBSCAN, and TCRdist sequence similarity was added for clustering within HLA-allele-positive subsets. Repertoires with fewer than 30,000 or more than 120,000 public chains were left out of co-occurrence clustering, as were a few repertoires with anomalous nucleotide sharing. TCRdb limited this immuneACCESS table to in-frame rearrangements with V and J called. A share of clones is missing; checked studies link under half to unresolved V genes, and the rest is unexplained. V, J and clone size reflect that table, while D and trimming were determined from the DNA. The sample table contains about 160,000 clones; only one count was recorded for around 69% of them. In total, the top ten clones hold 2.8% of the sample.

V is pared back by 6 bases and J by 2 bases, with 23 bases lying between the germline termini. From its cysteine to its phenylalanine, the CDR3 spans 18 amino acids. Solely the CDR3 DNA is kept, with 54 bases framed from the first base. The germline V gene supplies CDR1 SNHLY and CDR2 FYNNEI. Concerning this clone: The antigen this receptor binds is unknown. Qualities for individual bases were not recorded, and no much larger clone is one base off.

The V gene is TRBV2 and the J gene is TRBJ1-5; no D segment can be confidently identified. The clonotype comes from a woman in her twenties or thirties in good health and CMV-seronegative. Source material: PBMCs. The CDR3 region: CASSTPRRAGVGNQPQHF. At the DNA level, the sequence is TGTGCCAGCAGCACCCCGCGCCGTGCGGGAGTCGGCAATCAGCCCCAGCATTTT.